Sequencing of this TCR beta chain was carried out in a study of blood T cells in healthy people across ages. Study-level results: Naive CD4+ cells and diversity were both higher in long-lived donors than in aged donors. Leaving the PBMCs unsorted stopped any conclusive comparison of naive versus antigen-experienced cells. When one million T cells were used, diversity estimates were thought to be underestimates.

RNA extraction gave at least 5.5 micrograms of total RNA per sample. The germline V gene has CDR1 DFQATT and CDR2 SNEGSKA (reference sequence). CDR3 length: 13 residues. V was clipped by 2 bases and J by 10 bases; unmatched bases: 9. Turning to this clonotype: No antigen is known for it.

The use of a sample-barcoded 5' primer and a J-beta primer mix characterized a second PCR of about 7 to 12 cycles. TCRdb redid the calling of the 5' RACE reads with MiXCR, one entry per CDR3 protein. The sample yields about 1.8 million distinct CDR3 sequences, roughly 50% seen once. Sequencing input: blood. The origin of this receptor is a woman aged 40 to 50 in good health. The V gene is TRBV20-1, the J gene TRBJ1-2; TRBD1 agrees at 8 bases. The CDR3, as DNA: TGCAGTGCTAGAAGGGCAGGGGGCGCGGACTACACCTTC. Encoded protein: CSARRAGGADYTF.